The present T cell receptor beta chain was sequenced within a study of memory CD8 T cells in hepatitis C reinfection. Whole-study context: HCV reinfection meant a positive HCV RNA test after two negative tests at least 60 days apart. Study-level points and caveats: Five or six donors were too few for definitive public clonotype conclusions.

Repertoires were generated with immunoSEQ multiplex PCR, while TCRdb's copy carries only in-frame clones and drops some. Here the sample spans about 43,000 clones, roughly nine tenths being singletons. This clone was picked up a small number of times. What it recognizes is unknown. The CDR3 loop spans 12 amino acids. V was pared by 4 bases and J by 6 bases, with 9 bases between. Germline V gene sequence: CDR1 SEHNR, CDR2 FQNEAQ (reference sequence). Time point described: late/post reinfection, 12 to 24 weeks after detection. TCR sequencing was done directly ex vivo on sorted cells, without expansion in vitro. Donors were people who inject drugs in the Montreal HEPCO cohort.

The chain combines TRBV7-9 with TRBJ1-1, with D unclear. The TCR originated in a man aged 18 to 29 with hepatitis C virus infection. The sequenced sample consisted of naive CD8+ T cells sorted from blood. CDR3 loop: CASSSSLPEAFF. The CDR3 nucleotides read TGTGCCAGCAGCTCCTCCCTCCCTGAAGCTTTCTTT.